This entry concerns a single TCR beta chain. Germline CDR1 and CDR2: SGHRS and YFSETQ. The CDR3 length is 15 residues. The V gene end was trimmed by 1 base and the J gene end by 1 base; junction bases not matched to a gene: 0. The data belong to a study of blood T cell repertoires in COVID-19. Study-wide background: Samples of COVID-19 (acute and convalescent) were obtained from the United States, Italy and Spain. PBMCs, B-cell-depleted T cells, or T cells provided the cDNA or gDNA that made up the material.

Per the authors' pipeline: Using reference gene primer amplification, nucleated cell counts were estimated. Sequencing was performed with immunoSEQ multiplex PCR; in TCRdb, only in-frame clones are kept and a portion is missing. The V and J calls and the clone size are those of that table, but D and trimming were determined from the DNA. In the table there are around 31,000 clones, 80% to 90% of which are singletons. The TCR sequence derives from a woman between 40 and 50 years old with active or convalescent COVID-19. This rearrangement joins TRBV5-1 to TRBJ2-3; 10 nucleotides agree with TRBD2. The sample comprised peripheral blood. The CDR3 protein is CASSLSGRGTDTQYF. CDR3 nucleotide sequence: TGCGCCAGCAGCTTGAGCGGGAGGGGCACAGATACGCAGTATTTT.